Presented here are 10 T cell receptor beta chains from one specimen sequenced in a study of blood T cells in healthy people across ages. The second PCR ran roughly 6 to 11 cycles with a sample-barcoded 5' primer and J-beta primers. TCRdb itself ran the 5' RACE reads through MiXCR, one entry per CDR3 protein. Among 1.5 million or so distinct CDR3 sequences, 40% to 45% were seen once, and the ten largest hold approximately 4%. The source material was blood. The origin of the receptors is a woman between 18 and 30 years old in good health.

This clonotype has a handful of counts. The V and J genes are TRBV9 and TRBJ1-1, with a tentative D call TRBD1 (5 bases). The germline gives CDR1 SGDLS, CDR2 YYNGEE. This CDR3 comprises 14 residues. Trimming pared 0 bases from V and 3 bases from J, leaving 9 bases between. Here the CDR3 DNA reads TGTGCCAGCAGCGTAGTCGGGACGGACACTGAAGCTTTCTTT. It translates to CASSVVGTDTEAFF.

V is TRBV20-1 and J is TRBJ1-5; D gene unclear. V gave up 1 base and J gave up 5 bases, with 9 bases separating them. Looked up from germline, CDR1 is DFQATT and CDR2 is SNEGSKA (reference sequence). The CDR3 extends over 13 amino acids. CDR3 coding DNA: TGCAGTGCTAGAGGGGCAGCCCATCAGCCCCAGCATTTT. It encodes CSARGAAHQPQHF.

This rearrangement joins TRBV7-3 to TRBJ2-3, with D perhaps TRBD1 (5 bases). The germline V gene encodes CDR1 SGHTA and CDR2 FQGTGA. V lost 7 bases and J 4 bases, leaving 18 bases between the germline ends. CDR3 length: 15 residues. DNA for the CDR3: TGTGCCAGCAACGCTGGGGCAGGGCACCCAGATACGCAGTATTTT. Amino acid sequence: CASNAGAGHPDTQYF.

CDR3 amino acids: CASSPFAGGSQETQYF. In nucleotides, the CDR3 is TGTGCCAGCAGTCCCTTTGCGGGAGGATCCCAAGAGACCCAGTACTTC. The genes are TRBV3-1 and TRBJ2-5; 8 positions match TRBD2. Germline lookup yields CDR1 LGHDT and CDR2 YNNKEL (reference sequence). CDR3 length: 16 amino acids. J gave up 1 base and V 6 bases, and 10 bases lay outside the gene matches.

The V and J genes are TRBV24-1 and TRBJ1-1; D not certain. CDR1 and CDR2 (germline): KGHDR, SFDVKD. The CDR3 covers 13 residues. The germline V and J ends were trimmed by 1 base and 7 bases, with 9 bases remaining between them. The CDR3 DNA follows: TGTGCCACCAGTGATTTTTCCAGCCGTGAAGCTTTCTTT. As protein: CATSDFSSREAFF.

This clonotype turned up a few times. This chain uses TRBV12-3 or TRBV12-4 with TRBJ2-5; D might be TRBD1 or TRBD2, each matching 6 bases. CDR3 size: 14 residues. Trimming shortened V by 3 bases and J by 4 bases, and 12 bases separated the two germline ends. As DNA, the CDR3 is TGTGCCAGCAGTTTCGGGGGCCTTGGAGAGACCCAGTACTTC. This translates into CASSFGGLGETQYF.

V is TRBV6-6 and J is TRBJ1-6, with D perhaps TRBD1 (5 bases). This CDR3 spans 15 amino acids. V dropped 0 bases and J dropped 8 bases, with 11 bases sitting between them. Germline CDR1 and CDR2: MNHNY and SVGAGI (reference sequence). The DNA of the CDR3 is TGTGCCAGCAGTTACTCGACTGGGACGCATTCACCCCTCCACTTT. It specifies CASSYSTGTHSPLHF.

This clonotype was seen a handful of times. V is TRBV4-3 and J is TRBJ2-6; the D gene is possibly TRBD1 (5 bases). Trimming left V 0 bases short and J 2 bases short, with 11 bases between. Germline CDR1 is LGHNA and CDR2 is YSLEER. This CDR3 contains 17 residues. In DNA form, the CDR3 reads TGCGCCAGCAGCCAAGAGACAGCTACCACTGGGGCCAACGTCCTGACTTTC. Translated: CASSQETATTGANVLTF.

This chain uses TRBV12-3 or TRBV12-4 with TRBJ2-1, with 16 bases matching TRBD2. CDR3 length: 21 amino acids. V shed 7 bases, J shed 1 base, and the junction held 16 bases outside the gene matches. The CDR3: CASTRLIGTSGRAESYNEQFF. The CDR3, as DNA: TGTGCCAGCACTCGTTTAATCGGGACTAGCGGGAGGGCGGAATCCTACAATGAGCAGTTCTTC.

There are a few counts of this clonotype. A much more abundant neighbour one base away suggests this may be a read error. The V call is TRBV7-9, the J call TRBJ1-1; D unresolved. This CDR3 has 13 residues. With 4 bases removed from V and 1 base from J, the gap between germline ends came to 7 bases. Per the germline V gene, CDR1 is SEHNR and CDR2 is FQNEAQ (reference sequence). This CDR3 is CASSSAQNTEAFF. CDR3 sequence (DNA): TGTGCCAGCAGCTCGGCACAGAACACTGAAGCTTTCTTT.